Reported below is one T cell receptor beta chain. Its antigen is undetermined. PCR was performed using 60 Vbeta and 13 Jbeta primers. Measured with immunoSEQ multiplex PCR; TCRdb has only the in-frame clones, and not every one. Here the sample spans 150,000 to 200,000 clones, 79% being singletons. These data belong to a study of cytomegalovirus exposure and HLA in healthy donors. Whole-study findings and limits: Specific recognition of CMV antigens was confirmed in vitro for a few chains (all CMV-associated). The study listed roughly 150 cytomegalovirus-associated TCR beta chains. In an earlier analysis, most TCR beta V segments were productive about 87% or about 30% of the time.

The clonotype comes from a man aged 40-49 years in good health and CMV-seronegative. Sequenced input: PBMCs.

For the CDR3, the DNA is TGTGCCTGGAGGGGGGACAGGGGAAGAAAAGACGAGCAGTACTTC. It translates to CAWRGDRGRKDEQYF. The chain is built from TRBV30 and TRBJ2-7; 10 positions agree with TRBD1. Germline V gives CDR1 GTSNPN, CDR2 SVGIG (reference sequence). CDR3 size: 15 residues. After removal of 3 bases from V and 5 bases from J, the junction contained 10 bases not matched to a gene.